The present T cell receptor (beta chain) was sequenced within a study of T cell changes during pregnancy in multiple sclerosis. V lost 2 bases and J lost 4, with 7 bases in between. Per germline, CDR1 MNHNY and CDR2 SVGAGI (reference sequence). This CDR3 is 13 amino acids long. Data came from immunoSEQ multiplex PCR; TCRdb stores just in-frame clones and leaves some out. The table lists around 72,000 clones, about 92% of them singletons. This chain links TRBV6-6 with TRBJ2-3; tentative D call: TRBD1 (5 bases). This TCR came from a female donor in good health, enrolled as a control in a pregnancy study. This specimen was peripheral blood, taken in the second trimester of pregnancy. CDR3 bases: TGTGCCAGCAGTTACGGGGCACCAGATACGCAGTATTTT. Translating gives CASSYGAPDTQYF.